This T cell receptor beta chain was sequenced in a study of OX40 agonist ivuxolimab in advanced cancers. TCRdb keeps only in-frame clones here, not all; method: immunoSEQ multiplex PCR. The sample includes about 46,000 clones, nearly 80% seen only once; the top ten take about 3.8%. With 1 base clipped from V and 8 bases from J, the junction kept 4 bases outside the gene matches. The CDR3 sequence is 14 residues long. Looked up from germline, CDR1 is SGHAT and CDR2 is FQNNGV. The table lists this clone with a count of one. The chain employs TRBV11-2 and TRBJ2-3; 9 nucleotides align to TRBD2. The sequence derives from an adult with an advanced solid tumor such as melanoma, head and neck, liver or kidney cancer. This sample comprised CD4+ or CD8+ T cells sorted from blood, obtained in a trial of the OX40 agonist ivuxolimab. The CDR3, as DNA: TGTGCCAGCAGCTTAGTGCGGGAGGGCGTTACGCAGTATTTT. Translated, it gives CASSLVREGVTQYF.